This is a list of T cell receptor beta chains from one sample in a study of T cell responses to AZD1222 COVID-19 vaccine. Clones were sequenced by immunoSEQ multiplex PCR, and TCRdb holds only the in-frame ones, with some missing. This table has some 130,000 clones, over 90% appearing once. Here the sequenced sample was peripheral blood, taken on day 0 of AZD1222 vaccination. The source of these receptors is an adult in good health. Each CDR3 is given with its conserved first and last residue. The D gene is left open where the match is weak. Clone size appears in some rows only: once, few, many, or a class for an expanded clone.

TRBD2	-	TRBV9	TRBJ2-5	CASSAPPSGLAGEVTETQYF	TGTGCCAGCAGCGCCCCCCCCTCAGGACTAGCGGGAGAAGTCACAGAGACCCAGTACTTC
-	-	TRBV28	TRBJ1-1	CASSLPGVGTEAFF	TGTGCCAGCAGCCTACCAGGGGTTGGCACTGAAGCTTTCTTT
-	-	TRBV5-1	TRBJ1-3	CASSLTRQVSGNTIYF	TGCGCCAGCAGCCTAACTCGACAGGTCTCTGGAAACACCATATATTTT
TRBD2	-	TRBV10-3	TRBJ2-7	CAISPTSGRSSYEQYF	TGTGCCATCAGCCCTACTAGCGGCCGAAGCTCCTACGAGCAGTACTTC
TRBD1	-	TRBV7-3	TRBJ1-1	CASSRQGNTEAFF	TGTGCCAGCAGCCGACAGGGAAATACTGAAGCTTTCTTT
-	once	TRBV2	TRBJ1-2	CASSENGGEGYTF	TGTGCCAGCAGTGAAAACGGGGGAGAGGGCTACACCTTC
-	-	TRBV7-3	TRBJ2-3	CASSLQIAGLPPFTDTQYF	TGTGCCAGCAGCTTGCAGATCGCGGGCCTACCCCCATTCACAGATACGCAGTATTTT
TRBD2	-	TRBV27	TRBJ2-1	CASRPLAGTHRDEQFF	TGTGCCAGCCGCCCCCTAGCGGGAACACATAGGGATGAGCAGTTCTTC
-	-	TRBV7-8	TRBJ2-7	CASSLAGSRFSYEQYF	TGTGCCAGCAGCTTGGCTGGCAGCAGATTCTCCTACGAGCAGTACTTC
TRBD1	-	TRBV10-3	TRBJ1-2	CAISESGTGGNGYTF	TGTGCCATCAGTGAGTCGGGGACAGGGGGGAACGGCTACACCTTC
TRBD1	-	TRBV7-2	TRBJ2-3	CASSLARGTGPTDTQYF	TGTGCCAGCAGCTTAGCTCGAGGGACAGGGCCCACAGATACGCAGTATTTT
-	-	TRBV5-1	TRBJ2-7	CASSPPTGNSYEQYF	TGCGCCAGCAGCCCCCCCACAGGGAACTCCTACGAGCAGTACTTC
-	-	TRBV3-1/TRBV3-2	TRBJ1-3	CASSSRRINSNTIYF	TGTGCCAGCAGCAGCCGCAGGATAAACTCCAACACCATATATTTT
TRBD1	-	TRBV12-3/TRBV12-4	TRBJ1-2	CASSFGQDGYTF	TGTGCCAGCAGTTTTGGACAGGATGGCTACACCTTC
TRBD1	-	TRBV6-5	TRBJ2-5	CATPDRGQLSTQYF	TGTGCCACCCCAGACAGGGGGCAGTTATCGACCCAGTACTTC
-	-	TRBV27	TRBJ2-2	CASSLPRGPDTGELFF	TGTGCCAGCAGTCTTCCCCGGGGACCCGACACCGGGGAGCTGTTTTTT
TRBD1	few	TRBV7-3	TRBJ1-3	CASSLAPGGRTIYF	TGTGCCAGCAGCTTAGCCCCAGGGGGCAGAACCATATATTTT
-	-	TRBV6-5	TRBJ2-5	CASSTMETQYF	TGTGCCAGCAGCACGATGGAGACCCAGTACTTC
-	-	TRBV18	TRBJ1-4	CASSREADEKLFF	TGTGCCAGCTCCAGGGAAGCGGATGAAAAACTGTTTTTT
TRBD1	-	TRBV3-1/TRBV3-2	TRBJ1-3	CASSTGGGNTIYF	TGTGCCAGCAGCACAGGGGGCGGAAACACCATATATTTT
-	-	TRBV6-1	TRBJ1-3	CASSGGNGGSGNTIYF	TGTGCCAGCAGTGGGGGGAATGGGGGCTCTGGAAACACCATATATTTT
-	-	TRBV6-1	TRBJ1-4	CASSEALAPNEKLFF	TGTGCCAGCAGTGAAGCGTTGGCACCTAATGAAAAACTGTTTTTT
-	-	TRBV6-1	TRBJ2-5	CASSDVWGETQYF	TGTGCCAGCAGTGATGTATGGGGGGAGACCCAGTACTTC